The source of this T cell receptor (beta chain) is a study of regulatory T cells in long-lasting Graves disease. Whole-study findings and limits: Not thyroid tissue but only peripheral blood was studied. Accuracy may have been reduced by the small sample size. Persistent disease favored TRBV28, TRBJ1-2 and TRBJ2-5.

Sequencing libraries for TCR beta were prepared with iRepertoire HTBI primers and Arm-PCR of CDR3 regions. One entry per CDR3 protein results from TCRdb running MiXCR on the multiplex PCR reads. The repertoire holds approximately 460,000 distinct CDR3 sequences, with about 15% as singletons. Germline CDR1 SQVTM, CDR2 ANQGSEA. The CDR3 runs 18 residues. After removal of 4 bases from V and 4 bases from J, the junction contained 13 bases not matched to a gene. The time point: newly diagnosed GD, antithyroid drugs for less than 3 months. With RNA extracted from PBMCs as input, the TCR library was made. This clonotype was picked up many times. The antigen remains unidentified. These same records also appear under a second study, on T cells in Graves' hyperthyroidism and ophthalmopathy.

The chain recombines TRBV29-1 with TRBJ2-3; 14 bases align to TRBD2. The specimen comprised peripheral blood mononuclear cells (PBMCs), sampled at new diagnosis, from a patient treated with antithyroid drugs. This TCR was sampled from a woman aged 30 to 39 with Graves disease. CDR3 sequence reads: CSVGGLAGEVRGSDTQYF. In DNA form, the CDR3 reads TGCAGCGTTGGGGGACTAGCGGGAGAGGTGAGGGGTTCAGATACGCAGTATTTT.